This T cell receptor beta chain derives from a study of blood T cell repertoires in COVID-19. Looking at the study overall: Acute and convalescent COVID-19 samples came from the United States, Italy and Spain.

From germline, CDR1 is DFQATT and CDR2 SNEGSKA (reference sequence). Deletions cut 3 bases from V and 5 bases from J, with 13 bases between. CDR3 length equals 14 residues. Authors' methods: Cell counts per sample came from amplifying reference gene primers. Profiling relied on immunoSEQ multiplex PCR, and the TCRdb table lists in-frame clones only, not all of them. The V and J calls and clone size were taken over from that table, and D and trimming were inferred from the DNA. The data hold tens of thousands of clones, with 65% to 90% observed a single time. This clonotype originated in a woman aged 60-70 years with active COVID-19. The rearrangement uses TRBV20-1 and TRBJ2-2; D is ambiguous. Sequenced sample: peripheral blood. CDR3 sequence reads: CSASPTSGTGELFF. The CDR3 DNA sequence: TGCAGTGCTAGTCCGACTTCGGGTACCGGGGAGCTGTTTTTT.